Sequencing of this T cell receptor beta chain was carried out in a study of blood T cell repertoires in COVID-19. Study-level information: PBMCs, B-cell-depleted T cells, or T cells were the source of the cDNA or gDNA that made up the material.

In Seattle, patients joined the study during active infection and were tracked longitudinally. Original data processing: Reference gene primers were amplified, and this amplification served to estimate nucleated cell counts. Produced via immunoSEQ multiplex PCR; TCRdb's table is partial and in-frame only. The DNA was the basis for D and trimming; V, J and clone size are from that table. The sample records about 370,000 clones, 70% to 90% being singletons. Germline V gene sequence: CDR1 SGHAT, CDR2 FQNNGV. This CDR3 comprises 13 residues. The germline V and J ends were trimmed by 1 base and 2 bases, with 5 bases remaining between them.

This clonotype originated in a woman aged 30 to 39 with COVID-19, enrolled during active disease. Sequenced material: peripheral blood. The chain carries TRBV11-2 and TRBJ2-5; D is unresolved. The CDR3 protein is CASSLALQETQYF. The CDR3 DNA follows: TGTGCCAGCAGCTTAGCTCTTCAAGAGACCCAGTACTTC.